The 5 T cell receptor beta chains given below trace back to one sample, sequenced in a study of T-cell reconstitution after alpha-beta-depleted transplantation in children (dated by TCRdb to the mid-2010s). Library preparation employed PCR. The sample was run on an Illumina HiSeq 2500. TCR libraries were prepared with molecular barcoding, using unique molecular identifiers to normalize TCRbeta repertoire quantification. Starting from the raw public reads, TCRdb applied fastp trimming at Q25, assembled clones with MiXCR and retained in-frame beta chains. A single entry per CDR3 protein holds the most common genes and DNA from its merged rows. Present in this sample are fewer than 550,000 distinct CDR3 sequences, 11% of which were seen just once. Around 15% of the sample is in the top ten clones. The treatment or condition label of this sample denotes: allogeneic hematopoietic cell transplantation with graft depleted of TCRalphabeta T cells and CD19 B cells.

This specimen was PBMCs, mostly from graft donor cells, taken 180 days after TCRalphabeta/CD19-depleted stem cell transplant. These receptor sequences come from a female patient aged 2-9 years who had a stem cell transplant for aplastic anemia, so the T cells may come from the graft donor.

This clonotype showed up just a few times. The chain combines TRBV21-1 with TRBJ1-5. TRBV21-1 is a recognized pseudogene. This CDR3 contains 12 residues. This CDR3 reads CASSQVFQPQHF. The CDR3 nucleotides read TGTGCCAGCAGCCAGGTATTCCAGCCCCAGCATTTT.

V gene TRBV25-1 combines with J gene TRBJ2-2; D perhaps matches TRBD2 (6 bases). Trimming pared 1 base from V and 3 bases from J, leaving 15 bases between. The length of the CDR3 is 17 residues. Germline V gives CDR1 MGHDK, CDR2 SYGVNS. CDR3 loop: CASSELPGLRDTGELFF. The CDR3 DNA reads as TGTGCCAGCAGTGAATTGCCGGGACTGCGGGACACCGGGGAGCTGTTTTTT.

With respect to this clonotype: A much larger clone differs by one base, so this may be a read error. The chain carries TRBV5-1 and TRBJ1-3; possible D gene TRBD1, 5 bases. This CDR3 region has 17 residues. Germline CDR1 reads SGHRS; CDR2 reads YFSETQ. CDR3 region: CASSLGAGSGSGNAIYF. The CDR3 nucleotides read TGCGCCAGCAGCTTGGGAGCAGGGAGCGGCTCTGGAAACGCCATATATTTT.

The chain recombines TRBV24-1 with TRBJ2-1; 9 nucleotides line up with TRBD2. V lost 5 bases to trimming and J lost 0 bases; unmatched junction nucleotides: 13. There are 19 residues in the CDR3. CDR1 is KGHDR and CDR2 is SFDVKD in the germline V gene. CDR3: CATSVRGGAGGSSYNEQFF. The CDR3 DNA sequence: TGTGCCACCAGTGTCAGGGGAGGGGCGGGGGGGAGCTCCTACAATGAGCAGTTCTTC.

This clonotype was observed a few times. DNA for the CDR3: TGTGCCAGCAGCTTATTGTCCACGATTGGGACCCAGTACTTC. It yields the protein CASSLLSTIGTQYF. This chain joins TRBV7-2 and TRBJ2-5; unclear D gene. The V end was cut by 2 bases, the J end by 7 bases, with 14 bases between. CDR3 size: 14 residues. Germline loops: CDR1 SGHTA, CDR2 FQGNSA.